The T cell receptor beta chain described here comes from a study of T cell repertoires in cytomegalovirus infection. Overall study context: CMV infection plus the matching HLA type was flagged by public TCR beta signatures.

Of note for this clonotype: Its antigen is still unknown.

MiXCR, run by TCRdb on the reads, gives a single entry per CDR3 protein. This sample has around 710,000 distinct CDR3 sequences, with 25% to 30% found just once. Study results and caveats: CMV carriers with the relevant HLA were identified by cumulative public TCR beta family frequency. Dominating the ex vivo response were HLA-C-restricted CMV-specific TCR beta clonotypes.

The CDR3 is 16 amino acids. Trimming removed 0 bases at V and 6 bases at J, with 14 bases between. Germline V gene lookup returns CDR1 LGHNA and CDR2 YSLEER. Source: cultured CD8+ T cells from PBMCs, taken from culture after CMV antigen stimulation. The clonotype originates from a human donor in good health (CMV status not recorded). Some clones in this sample may be carry-over from other donors' samples. The chain is built from TRBV4-3 and TRBJ2-2; the D gene is possibly TRBD1 (6 bases). The CDR3 sequence is CASSQDSRGSSGELFF. The DNA of the CDR3 is TGCGCCAGCAGCCAAGATTCCAGGGGATCATCCGGGGAGCTGTTTTTT.